The rows below give T cell receptor beta chains drawn from one sample of a study of T-cell reconstitution after alpha-beta-depleted transplantation in children. TCRdb called the PCR reads again in MiXCR, with one record for every CDR3 protein. This table holds hundreds of thousands of distinct CDR3 sequences, about 15% found once. The specimen comprised PBMCs from the stem cell graft donor, sampled from the stem cell graft. The source of these receptors is a human donor who donated a stem cell graft to a child with acute myeloid leukemia. The CDR3 runs from the conserved cysteine through the conserved F or W. A D gene is named only where the DNA matches it firmly. Clone size is shown for a subset of rows, as once, few, many or a class of expanded clone.

j_gene: TRBJ2-1; abundance: many; v_gene: TRBV20-1; d_gene: TRBD1; CDR3nt: TGCAGTGCTAGCGGACAGGGGAGGGAATACTACAATGAGCAGTTCTTC; CDR3aa: CSASGQGREYYNEQFF
j_gene: TRBJ1-1; abundance: -; v_gene: TRBV12-5; d_gene: TRBD1; CDR3nt: TGTGCTAGTGGTGAACAGGGGCGCGCTGGCACTGAAGCTTTCTTT; CDR3aa: CASGEQGRAGTEAFF
j_gene: TRBJ2-7; abundance: many; v_gene: TRBV20-1; d_gene: TRBD1; CDR3nt: TGCAGTGCTACCGGGACAGCCACCTACGAGCAGTACTTC; CDR3aa: CSATGTATYEQYF
j_gene: TRBJ1-5; abundance: -; v_gene: TRBV7-9; d_gene: -; CDR3nt: TGTGCCAGCGGCCCTGGGGGGGCCCAGCATTTT; CDR3aa: CASGPGGAQHF
j_gene: TRBJ2-3; abundance: -; v_gene: TRBV24-1; d_gene: -; CDR3nt: TGTGCCACCAGTGATTGGATGGGGGCCGGGTTGACAGATACGCAGTATTTT; CDR3aa: CATSDWMGAGLTDTQYF
j_gene: TRBJ2-7; abundance: -; v_gene: TRBV20-1; d_gene: TRBD2; CDR3nt: TGCAGTGCTCCAAGGGGCGGGGGGATATACGAGCAGTACTTC; CDR3aa: CSAPRGGGIYEQYF
j_gene: TRBJ2-2; abundance: many; v_gene: TRBV6-5; d_gene: TRBD1; CDR3nt: TGTGCCAGCAGTTCCCTGACAGGGAGAAACACCGGGGAGCTGTTTTTT; CDR3aa: CASSSLTGRNTGELFF
j_gene: TRBJ2-7; abundance: -; v_gene: TRBV30; d_gene: TRBD1; CDR3nt: TGTGCCTGGACAACGGGACAGGGGTTCTACGAGCAGTACTTC; CDR3aa: CAWTTGQGFYEQYF
j_gene: TRBJ1-2; abundance: -; v_gene: TRBV30; d_gene: TRBD1; CDR3nt: TGTGCCTGGAGTGCGAGCGGGACAGGGTGGAACTATGGCTACACCTTC; CDR3aa: CAWSASGTGWNYGYTF
j_gene: TRBJ2-3; abundance: many; v_gene: TRBV6-5; d_gene: TRBD2; CDR3nt: TGTGCCAGCAGGTCAACTAGCGGGGGAGCCAGGGGTACGCAGTATTTT; CDR3aa: CASRSTSGGARGTQYF
j_gene: TRBJ2-1; abundance: many; v_gene: TRBV6-5; d_gene: TRBD1; CDR3nt: TGTGCCAGCAGTCCCGGGACAGGGGGAGGCAATGAGCAGTTCTTC; CDR3aa: CASSPGTGGGNEQFF
j_gene: TRBJ2-3; abundance: many; v_gene: TRBV20-1; d_gene: TRBD2; CDR3nt: TGCAGTGCTAGAGATCTAACTAGCGGGGGCTCCAGCACAGATACGCAGTATTTT; CDR3aa: CSARDLTSGGSSTDTQYF
j_gene: TRBJ2-1; abundance: -; v_gene: TRBV10-2; d_gene: -; CDR3nt: TGCGCCAGCAGTGCGGGTAGCGAATACAATGAGCAGTTCTTC; CDR3aa: CASSAGSEYNEQFF
j_gene: TRBJ1-1; abundance: many; v_gene: TRBV5-1; d_gene: -; CDR3nt: TGCGCCAGCAGGTCCCCAGGGGACACTGAAGCTTTCTTT; CDR3aa: CASRSPGDTEAFF
j_gene: TRBJ1-2; abundance: -; v_gene: TRBV7-2; d_gene: TRBD1; CDR3nt: TGTGCCAGCAGCTTAACTCCCGGGACAGCCGGTGGCTATGGCTACACCTTC; CDR3aa: CASSLTPGTAGGYGYTF
j_gene: TRBJ2-5; abundance: few; v_gene: TRBV6-1; d_gene: -; CDR3nt: TGTGCCAGCAGTGAAAGGGGGAGGGGAGAGACCCAGTACTTC; CDR3aa: CASSERGRGETQYF
j_gene: TRBJ2-1; abundance: many; v_gene: TRBV13; d_gene: -; CDR3nt: TGTGCCAGCAGCCCCCTAGGAGGGAACAATGAGCAGTTCTTC; CDR3aa: CASSPLGGNNEQFF
j_gene: TRBJ2-5; abundance: many; v_gene: TRBV20-1; d_gene: -; CDR3nt: TGCAGTCCCGCAGGGGAGGAGGAGACCCAGTACTTC; CDR3aa: CSPAGEEETQYF
j_gene: TRBJ2-7; abundance: -; v_gene: TRBV20-1; d_gene: -; CDR3nt: TGCAGTGCTAGAGATCCCCGCAGATCCTACGAGCAGTACTTC; CDR3aa: CSARDPRRSYEQYF
j_gene: TRBJ1-6; abundance: many; v_gene: TRBV6-5; d_gene: TRBD1; CDR3nt: TGTGCCAGCAGTTCCCGCCCCCGGGACAGTAATTCACCCCTCCACTTT; CDR3aa: CASSSRPRDSNSPLHF
j_gene: TRBJ2-3; abundance: -; v_gene: TRBV6-2/TRBV6-3; d_gene: TRBD2; CDR3nt: TGTGCCAGCAGTTACCCCCAGGGAGGGATGTCGGTAGATACGCAGTATTTT; CDR3aa: CASSYPQGGMSVDTQYF
j_gene: TRBJ2-2; abundance: many; v_gene: TRBV12-3/TRBV12-4; d_gene: -; CDR3nt: TGTGCCAGCGGACAGCAGAACACCGGGGAGCTGTTTTTT; CDR3aa: CASGQQNTGELFF
j_gene: TRBJ1-1; abundance: -; v_gene: TRBV20-1; d_gene: -; CDR3nt: TGCAGTGCTCCGATCCCGGGGCCGGACACTGAAGCTTTCTTT; CDR3aa: CSAPIPGPDTEAFF
j_gene: TRBJ2-5; abundance: few; v_gene: TRBV5-5; d_gene: TRBD1; CDR3nt: TGTGCCAGCAGCTCCGTATGGACAGGGGGCGAGACCCAGTACTTC; CDR3aa: CASSSVWTGGETQYF
j_gene: TRBJ2-2; abundance: many; v_gene: TRBV5-1; d_gene: -; CDR3nt: TGCGCCAGCAGCATCACAGGGAGTCCCGGGGAGCTGTTTTTT; CDR3aa: CASSITGSPGELFF
j_gene: TRBJ2-3; abundance: few; v_gene: TRBV9; d_gene: TRBD2; CDR3nt: TGTGCCAGCAGCGTAGGGACTAGCGGAAGCACAGATACGCAGTATTTT; CDR3aa: CASSVGTSGSTDTQYF
j_gene: TRBJ2-1; abundance: many; v_gene: TRBV7-3; d_gene: -; CDR3nt: TGTGCCAGCAGCCTCAGTTTCGGGGCGGGCAATGAGCAGTTCTTC; CDR3aa: CASSLSFGAGNEQFF
j_gene: TRBJ2-2; abundance: many; v_gene: TRBV12-3/TRBV12-4; d_gene: -; CDR3nt: TGTGCCAGCAGTTTGTCTGAGGAGCTGTTTTTT; CDR3aa: CASSLSEELFF
j_gene: TRBJ2-1; abundance: many; v_gene: TRBV6-1; d_gene: -; CDR3nt: TGTGCCAGCATTCAGTCCCGAAGGCAGTTCTTC; CDR3aa: CASIQSRRQFF
j_gene: TRBJ1-6; abundance: many; v_gene: TRBV6-1; d_gene: TRBD1; CDR3nt: TGTGCCAGCAGTAAGGGGGCGGGCTACCATAATTCACCCCTCCACTTT; CDR3aa: CASSKGAGYHNSPLHF
j_gene: TRBJ1-2; abundance: -; v_gene: TRBV9; d_gene: -; CDR3nt: TGTGCCAGCAGCGGACGACAGATTATCGACTATGGCTACACCTTC; CDR3aa: CASSGRQIIDYGYTF
j_gene: TRBJ1-4; abundance: many; v_gene: TRBV7-2; d_gene: TRBD1; CDR3nt: TGTGCCAGCAGCTTCGACAGGGCGAGGAAACTGTTTTTT; CDR3aa: CASSFDRARKLFF
j_gene: TRBJ2-1; abundance: once; v_gene: TRBV6-5; d_gene: TRBD1; CDR3nt: TGTGCCAGCAGTTACGCGCAGGGGGTGAATGAGCAGTTCTTC; CDR3aa: CASSYAQGVNEQFF
j_gene: TRBJ2-1; abundance: few; v_gene: TRBV6-2/TRBV6-3; d_gene: -; CDR3nt: TGTGCCAGCAGTTACAAAGGATACCATGAGCAGTTCTTC; CDR3aa: CASSYKGYHEQFF
j_gene: TRBJ2-5; abundance: many; v_gene: TRBV18; d_gene: TRBD2; CDR3nt: TGTGCCAGCTCACCGGGACTAGCGGAGACCCAGTACTTC; CDR3aa: CASSPGLAETQYF
j_gene: TRBJ1-1; abundance: many; v_gene: TRBV9; d_gene: -; CDR3nt: TGTGCCAGCAGCTCAGAGGACCGGGGCACTGAAGCTTTCTTT; CDR3aa: CASSSEDRGTEAFF
j_gene: TRBJ1-6; abundance: -; v_gene: TRBV18; d_gene: -; CDR3nt: TGTGCCAGCTCACGTGACAGAAGTAATTCACCCCTCCACTTT; CDR3aa: CASSRDRSNSPLHF
j_gene: TRBJ2-2; abundance: -; v_gene: TRBV4-3; d_gene: -; CDR3nt: TGCGCCAGCAGCCAAGGGGGATACACCGGGGAGCTGTTTTTT; CDR3aa: CASSQGGYTGELFF
j_gene: TRBJ1-1; abundance: many; v_gene: TRBV20-1; d_gene: -; CDR3nt: TGCAGTGCGAGAAAGCCAGGGCGCCGCGACACTGAAGCTTTCTTT; CDR3aa: CSARKPGRRDTEAFF
j_gene: TRBJ1-1; abundance: -; v_gene: TRBV10-2; d_gene: -; CDR3nt: TGCGCCAGCAGTGACGTACAAAACACTGAAGCTTTCTTT; CDR3aa: CASSDVQNTEAFF
j_gene: TRBJ2-1; abundance: many; v_gene: TRBV20-1; d_gene: TRBD2; CDR3nt: TGCAGTGTATGGGGACTAGCGGGGGCTGAGCAGTTCTTC; CDR3aa: CSVWGLAGAEQFF
j_gene: TRBJ2-1; abundance: -; v_gene: TRBV20-1; d_gene: TRBD2; CDR3nt: TGCAGTGCCTTTCTAGCGGGTCGGGCCAATGAGCAGTTCTTC; CDR3aa: CSAFLAGRANEQFF
j_gene: TRBJ1-2; abundance: few; v_gene: TRBV11-2; d_gene: TRBD1; CDR3nt: TGTGCCAGCAGCCTTAGGGTGGGACAGGGGGGTCGGAACTATGGCTACACCTTC; CDR3aa: CASSLRVGQGGRNYGYTF
j_gene: TRBJ2-5; abundance: few; v_gene: TRBV20-1; d_gene: -; CDR3nt: TGCAGTGCTAGAGATTTACAGGGCCAAGAGACCCAGTACTTC; CDR3aa: CSARDLQGQETQYF
j_gene: TRBJ2-5; abundance: few; v_gene: TRBV7-2; d_gene: -; CDR3nt: TGTGCCAGCAGCTTCGATGGAGACCGGCGGGCGACCCAGTACTTC; CDR3aa: CASSFDGDRRATQYF
j_gene: TRBJ2-1; abundance: -; v_gene: TRBV28; d_gene: TRBD1; CDR3nt: TGTGCCAGCAGTTCCGCGGGACAGGTCTACAATGAGCAGTTCTTC; CDR3aa: CASSSAGQVYNEQFF
j_gene: TRBJ1-2; abundance: few; v_gene: TRBV20-1; d_gene: TRBD1; CDR3nt: TGCAGTGCATTTATATTACAGGGGGATCATGGCTACACCTTC; CDR3aa: CSAFILQGDHGYTF
j_gene: TRBJ2-2; abundance: -; v_gene: TRBV24-1; d_gene: -; CDR3nt: TGTGCCACCAGTGATCCAACGACAGGAGAGAACACCGGGGAGCTGTTTTTT; CDR3aa: CATSDPTTGENTGELFF
j_gene: TRBJ2-1; abundance: few; v_gene: TRBV7-2; d_gene: -; CDR3nt: TGTGCCAGCAGCCCCATCCTCGGTGGGTACAATGAGCAGTTCTTC; CDR3aa: CASSPILGGYNEQFF
j_gene: TRBJ2-1; abundance: many; v_gene: TRBV20-1; d_gene: -; CDR3nt: TGCAGTGCTAGACCAGACTATGAGCAGTTCTTC; CDR3aa: CSARPDYEQFF